The 14 T cell receptor beta chains reported below all come from one sample, sequenced in a study of blood T cell repertoires in COVID-19. TCRdb's table, derived via immunoSEQ multiplex PCR, lists solely in-frame clones and lacks some. The sample holds hundreds of thousands of clones, roughly 88% seen once. The sample comprised peripheral blood. The receptors derive from a woman younger than 45 with COVID-19, enrolled during active disease.

The rearrangement links TRBV5-1 to TRBJ2-7; 12 bases are a match to TRBD2. The J segment lost 4 bases and the V segment lost 3 bases, leaving 11 bases of the junction unmatched. The CDR3 contains 17 residues. CDR1 is SGHRS, CDR2 YFSETQ, per germline. The CDR3 nucleotides are TGCGCCAGCAGCTGGACCCTATCGACTAGCGGGGGTTACGAGCAGTACTTC. This encodes CASSWTLSTSGGYEQYF.

The J gene is TRBJ2-5, the V gene TRBV21-1; the tabulated D call, TRBD2, remains unverified against the DNA. TRBV21-1 constitutes a pseudogene. The CDR3 spans 15 residues. CDR3 residues: CASSRGYQFQETQYF. In nucleotides, the CDR3 is TGTGCCAGCAGCAGAGGCTACCAATTTCAAGAGACCCAGTACTTC.

The sample holds a few counts of this clone. V usage is TRBV28 and J usage is TRBJ1-5, with D maybe TRBD1 (6 bases). Trimming shortened V by 11 bases and J by 1 base, and 15 bases separated the two germline ends. Germline CDR1 and CDR2: MDHEN and SYDVKM. There are 14 residues in the CDR3. CDR3 sequence (DNA): TGTGCCTGGGGGAGGGGGAGGAGCAATCAGCCCCAGCATTTT. Amino acid sequence: CAWGRGRSNQPQHF.

This clone was detected only a few times. The chain has TRBV6-2 or TRBV6-3 and TRBJ2-3; TRBD2 matches at 12 bases. Germline assignment: CDR1 MNHEY and CDR2 SVGEGT. This CDR3 has 20 residues. With V trimmed by 2 bases and J by 0 bases, 12 bases remained unmatched. Written as DNA, the CDR3 is TGTGCCAGCAGTTACGGGGGTCTAGCGGGAGGGCCGCGGAGCACAGATACGCAGTATTTT. Residues: CASSYGGLAGGPRSTDTQYF.

This chain joins TRBV10-3 and TRBJ1-3, with no clear D. The germline V gene encodes CDR1 ENHRY and CDR2 SYGVKD. Trimming left V 2 bases short and J 4 bases short, with 9 bases between. This CDR3 has 14 amino acids. CDR3 sequence reads: CAISEERRGNTIYF. CDR3 nucleotides: TGTGCCATCAGTGAGGAGCGGAGGGGAAACACCATATATTTT.

In this sample, this clone turned up once. DNA of the CDR3: TGTGCCATCAGTGGTTCGGGGAATGAGCAGTTCTTC. Translated: CAISGSGNEQFF. This chain uses TRBV10-3 with TRBJ2-1, with D possibly matching TRBD2 (5 bases). This CDR3 has 12 residues. Germline-derived CDR1 and CDR2 are ENHRY and SYGVKD. V dropped 4 bases and J dropped 7 bases, with 8 bases sitting between them.

V gene TRBV19 combines with J gene TRBJ1-1; D is uncertain. Germline lookup yields CDR1 LNHDA and CDR2 SQIVND (reference sequence). The germline V and J ends were trimmed by 10 bases and 0 bases, with 9 bases remaining between them. The CDR3 runs to 12 residues. In DNA form, the CDR3 reads TGTGCCACCCAGACAATGAACACTGAAGCTTTCTTT. It translates to CATQTMNTEAFF.

This sequence joins TRBV4-3 and TRBJ2-7, with TRBD1 as a possible D gene (5 bases). The germline V gene encodes CDR1 LGHNA and CDR2 YSLEER. V lost 1 base and J 4 bases, leaving 14 bases between the germline ends. This CDR3 has 15 amino acids. The DNA of the CDR3 is TGCGCCAGCAGCCAAGCTGCGATTTCAGGGTACGAGCAGTACTTC. Translated, it gives CASSQAAISGYEQYF.

This clone came up a few times. The V and J genes are TRBV5-1 and TRBJ2-2, with a tentative D call TRBD1 (6 bases). This CDR3 is 14 amino acids long. V was shortened by 4 bases and J by 2 bases, with 9 bases between the two germline ends. Germline V gives CDR1 SGHRS, CDR2 YFSETQ. The CDR3 spells CASSRDINTGELFF. In DNA form, the CDR3 reads TGCGCCAGCAGCCGGGACATTAACACCGGGGAGCTGTTTTTT.

The chain employs TRBV27 and TRBJ2-5; possible D gene TRBD1, 6 bases. Germline-derived CDR1 and CDR2 are MNHEY and SMNVEV (reference sequence). V lost 4 bases, J lost 5 bases, and 14 bases lay in between. The CDR3 extends over 14 amino acids. DNA of the CDR3: TGTGCCAGCAGTTCAAGACAGGTGGCGGAGACCCAGTACTTC. Protein sequence: CASSSRQVAETQYF.

The rearrangement joins TRBV5-1 to TRBJ2-1; D gene ambiguous. CDR1 is SGHRS, CDR2 YFSETQ, per germline. Trimming removed 2 bases from V and 5 bases from J, with 2 bases in between. The CDR3 is 11 amino acids. This CDR3 reads CASSFNNEQFF. The CDR3 DNA is TGCGCCAGCAGCTTCAACAATGAGCAGTTCTTC.

The V call is TRBV2, the J call TRBJ2-1; TRBD2 aligns across 7 bases. Germline CDR1 reads SNHLY; CDR2 reads FYNNEI. The CDR3 is 15 residues long. The ends lost 3 bases at V and 2 bases at J; junction bases unmatched: 4. CDR3 nucleotide sequence: TGTGCCAGCAGTGACCCACGGGGGGCCTACAATGAGCAGTTCTTC. It is translated as CASSDPRGAYNEQFF.

V usage is TRBV9 and J usage is TRBJ1-3; the D gene is possibly TRBD1 (6 bases). The CDR3 extends over 17 amino acids. Germline V CDR1 and CDR2: SGDLS, YYNGEE. Deletions cut 3 bases from V and 0 bases from J, with 16 bases between. CDR3 nucleotide sequence: TGTGCCAGCAGCGCCCGGACAGAGCAGTTCTCTGGAAACACCATATATTTT. Amino acid sequence: CASSARTEQFSGNTIYF.

The rearrangement joins TRBV4-3 to TRBJ1-4; no clear D. CDR1 is LGHNA and CDR2 is YSLEER in the germline V gene. CDR3 length: 14 amino acids. Trimming pared 0 bases from V and 10 bases from J, leaving 12 bases between. CDR3 protein: CASSQDPREGKLFF. CDR3 DNA: TGCGCCAGCAGCCAAGACCCGCGGGAGGGAAAACTGTTTTTT.